Below, 20 T cell receptor beta chains from the same sample are listed, as sequenced in a study of blood T cell repertoires in COVID-19. Using immunoSEQ multiplex PCR, the repertoire was profiled, and TCRdb retains in-frame clones only, with some absent. Here the sample spans some 83,000 clones, roughly 90% being singletons. Specimen: peripheral blood. The receptors were gathered from a man at least 80 years old in a cohort sampled during active COVID-19.

The rearrangement joins TRBV27 to TRBJ2-7; 9 bases align to TRBD1. The CDR3 length is 16 residues. Germline CDR1 MNHEY, CDR2 SMNVEV (reference sequence). Trimming at V came to 2 bases and at J to 4 bases, leaving 9 bases not matched to a gene. The CDR3 protein is CASSLRPPDRGYEQYF. The CDR3 coding sequence is TGTGCCAGCAGTTTAAGGCCACCGGACAGGGGTTACGAGCAGTACTTC.

The chain employs TRBV4-2 and TRBJ2-3; TRBD2 matches 9 bases. CDR3 size: 18 residues. Germline V gene data show CDR1 as LGHNA and CDR2 as YNFKEQ. V shed 1 base and J 2 bases; nucleotides not matched to a gene: 10. The chain's CDR3 is CASSQGLAGGPSTDTQYF. The CDR3 DNA reads TGTGCCAGCAGCCAAGGGTTGGCGGGGGGGCCTTCCACAGATACGCAGTATTTT.

V gene TRBV18 combines with J gene TRBJ1-2; weak D call: TRBD1 (6 bases). The V and J ends lost 2 bases and 7 bases respectively, with 8 bases between them. Germline values: CDR1 KGHSH, CDR2 LQKENI. There are 12 residues in the CDR3. For the CDR3, the DNA is TGTGCCAGCTCACCAGGGGGCTCTGGCTACACCTTC. It is translated as CASSPGGSGYTF.

This sequence joins TRBV5-4 and TRBJ1-1; a weak D match, TRBD1 (5 bases). The CDR3 is 13 residues long. Trimming left V 4 bases short and J 3 bases short, with 10 bases between. Germline V gene data show CDR1 as SGHNT and CDR2 as YYREEE (reference sequence). The CDR3 is CASSQGLDTEAFF. The CDR3 DNA reads as TGTGCCAGCAGCCAGGGATTGGACACTGAAGCTTTCTTT.

The V and J genes are TRBV5-1 and TRBJ2-7; 10 bases fit TRBD2. Losses at the gene ends were 3 bases for V and 2 bases for J; bases not matched to a gene: 5. Germline V gene lookup returns CDR1 SGHRS and CDR2 YFSETQ. The CDR3 runs to 15 residues. In DNA, the CDR3 is TGCGCCAGCAGCTCCGCCAGCGGGGGGGCCTACGAGCAGTACTTC. Its protein product is CASSSASGGAYEQYF. The full variable domain, with the rest looked up from reference TRBV5-1 and TRBJ2-7, is KAGVTQTPRYLIKTRGQQVTLSCSPISGHRSVSWYQQTPGQGLQFLFEYFSETQRNKGNFPGRFSGRQFSNSRSEMNVSTLELGDSALYLCASSSASGGAYEQYFGPGTRLTVT.

This clone was seen only once. J is TRBJ2-7 and V is TRBV4-2; 8 nucleotides line up with TRBD2. The CDR3 covers 17 residues. V was clipped by 0 bases and J by 2 bases; unmatched bases: 9. Germline CDR1 is LGHNA and CDR2 is YNFKEQ. The CDR3 reads CASSQEQAAGAPYEQYF. The CDR3 DNA reads as TGTGCCAGCAGCCAAGAGCAGGCAGCGGGGGCCCCCTACGAGCAGTACTTC.

The rearrangement joins TRBV11-2 to TRBJ2-4, with 12 positions matching TRBD2. Trimming removed 1 base from V and 1 base from J; junction bases left unmatched: 5. Per germline, CDR1 SGHAT and CDR2 FQNNGV. This CDR3 contains 18 residues. The CDR3 sequence: CASSLALAGGQAKNIQYF. The DNA for the CDR3 is TGTGCCAGCAGCTTAGCACTAGCGGGGGGCCAGGCCAAAAACATTCAGTACTTC. The full variable domain, completed using reference TRBV11-2 and TRBJ2-4, is EAGVAQSPRYKIIEKRQSVAFWCNPISGHATLYWYQQILGQGPKLLIQFQNNGVVDDSQLPKDRFSAERLKGVDSTLKIQPAKLEDSAVYLCASSLALAGGQAKNIQYFGAGTRLSVL.

The J gene is TRBJ1-5, the V gene TRBV2; D ambiguous. V was pared by 5 bases and J by 4 bases, with 3 bases between. CDR3 length: 11 amino acids. Per the germline V gene, CDR1 is SNHLY and CDR2 is FYNNEI. The CDR3 DNA follows: TGTGCCAGCAGTTCTAATCAGCCCCAGCATTTT. Protein: CASSSNQPQHF.

This clone was recorded once. The genes are TRBV3-1 (or the pseudogene TRBV3-2) and TRBJ2-5; possibly TRBD1 for D (6 bases). The V gene lost 0 bases and the J gene lost 5 bases, with 16 bases spanning the gap. In germline, CDR1 is LGHDT, CDR2 YNNKEL (reference sequence). CDR3 length: 16 amino acids. The CDR3 sequence: CASSQERARGQETQYF. CDR3 bases: TGTGCCAGCAGCCAAGAAAGGGCCAGGGGTCAGGAGACCCAGTACTTC.

This chain's CDR3 is CASSLDSPGQPQHF. The CDR3 nucleotides are TGCGCCAGCAGCTTGGACAGTCCAGGTCAGCCCCAGCATTTT. The gene calls are TRBV5-1 and TRBJ1-5; no definite D call. V lost 0 bases to trimming and J lost 6 bases, with 10 bases between them. Per germline, CDR1 SGHRS and CDR2 YFSETQ. This CDR3 region has 14 residues. The variable domain in full, completed from reference TRBV5-1 and TRBJ1-5, reads KAGVTQTPRYLIKTRGQQVTLSCSPISGHRSVSWYQQTPGQGLQFLFEYFSETQRNKGNFPGRFSGRQFSNSRSEMNVSTLELGDSALYLCASSLDSPGQPQHFGDGTRLSIL.

The chain joins TRBV6-2 or TRBV6-3 to TRBJ2-7, with 8 bases fitting TRBD2. CDR3 length equals 15 residues. From germline, CDR1 is MNHEY and CDR2 SVGEGT. With 0 bases clipped from V and 1 base from J, the junction kept 2 bases outside the gene matches. In DNA, the CDR3 is TGTGCCAGCAGTTACTCCGGGACTAGTTCCTACGAGCAGTACTTC. Amino acid sequence: CASSYSGTSSYEQYF.

V is TRBV11-2 and J is TRBJ1-6; 9 nucleotides match TRBD1. The CDR3 is 15 amino acids. Germline CDR1 is SGHAT and CDR2 is FQNNGV. V dropped 4 bases and J dropped 10; count of bases not matched to a gene: 8. As DNA, the CDR3 is TGTGCCAGCAGCTCACAGAGACAGGGGGGATCACCCCTCCACTTT. Translation: CASSSQRQGGSPLHF. The variable domain in full, completed from reference TRBV11-2 and TRBJ1-6, reads EAGVAQSPRYKIIEKRQSVAFWCNPISGHATLYWYQQILGQGPKLLIQFQNNGVVDDSQLPKDRFSAERLKGVDSTLKIQPAKLEDSAVYLCASSSQRQGGSPLHFGNGTRLTVT.

V usage is TRBV24-1 and J usage is TRBJ2-5; 9 nucleotides align to TRBD2. Germline V gene data show CDR1 as KGHDR and CDR2 as SFDVKD. With 4 bases clipped from V and 4 bases from J, the junction kept 9 bases outside the gene matches. CDR3 length: 16 amino acids. DNA for the CDR3: TGTGCCACCAGTGAAGTTTCTAGCGGGGTGCCAGAGACCCAGTACTTC. This sequence encodes CATSEVSSGVPETQYF.

The chain employs TRBV5-5 and TRBJ2-3; tentatively, D is TRBD2 (5 bases). CDR3 length: 12 residues. The V gene's germline CDR1 is SGHKS and CDR2 YYEKEE (reference sequence). V lost 1 base and J 12 bases, leaving 12 bases between the germline ends. CDR3 amino acids: CASSLNEGSQYF. The CDR3 DNA is TGTGCCAGCAGCTTGAACGAGGGATCACAGTATTTT.

The chain uses TRBV5-6 and TRBJ1-1; D remains ambiguous. This CDR3 spans 15 amino acids. Germline loops: CDR1 SGHDT, CDR2 YYEEEE. V was cut by 4 bases and J by 1 base, with 14 bases left in between. The chain's CDR3 is CASSKVRNRNTEAFF. The CDR3 DNA reads as TGTGCCAGCAGCAAAGTCAGAAACCGGAACACTGAAGCTTTCTTT.

The CDR3, as DNA: TGTGCCAGCAGCCATGGCGGGGGGGCCTTGACAGATACGCAGTATTTT. Translated, it gives CASSHGGGALTDTQYF. The rearrangement uses TRBV4-2 and TRBJ2-3; 9 bases are a match to TRBD2. The CDR3 extends over 16 amino acids. Germline CDR1 LGHNA, CDR2 YNFKEQ. V lost 3 bases to trimming and J lost 3 bases; unmatched junction nucleotides: 7.

The chain combines TRBV2 with TRBJ2-7, with D possibly matching TRBD1 (5 bases). CDR3 size: 11 residues. Trimming stripped 6 bases from V and 4 bases from J, with 7 bases between. Germline CDR1 reads SNHLY; CDR2 reads FYNNEI. CDR3 nucleotides: TGTGCCAGCAGAGCAGGGTACGAGCAGTACTTC. Encoded protein: CASRAGYEQYF.

The rearrangement links TRBV7-9 to TRBJ1-3, with D perhaps matching TRBD1 (6 bases). This CDR3 spans 17 amino acids. Trimming cost V 5 bases and J 0 bases, with 17 bases left between them. Germline CDR1 reads SEHNR; CDR2 reads FQNEAQ (reference sequence). The CDR3 nucleotides read TGTGCCAGCAGCCCTAACCTGGACAGTAGCTCTGGAAACACCATATATTTT. Amino acids: CASSPNLDSSSGNTIYF.

Details on this clone: The sample has other DNA sequences that encode this CDR3 too. The chain uses TRBV27 and TRBJ2-5; 9 bases align to TRBD1. CDR3 size: 15 residues. V gave up 0 bases and J gave up 5 bases; unmatched junction bases: 4. From germline, CDR1 is MNHEY and CDR2 SMNVEV (reference sequence). The CDR3 DNA sequence: TGTGCCAGCAGTTTATCGGGACAGGGAACGGAGACCCAGTACTTC. It yields the protein CASSLSGQGTETQYF.

V is TRBV4-1 and J is TRBJ2-7, with 7 bases aligning to TRBD2. Germline CDR1 MGHRA, CDR2 YSYEKL. The CDR3 is 14 amino acids. The V segment lost 1 base and the J segment 5 bases; nucleotides outside the gene matches: 5. The CDR3 reads CASSQGGGLNEQYF. The CDR3 region has the DNA TGCGCCAGCAGCCAAGGGGGGGGTCTGAACGAGCAGTACTTC.